This TCR beta chain was sequenced during a study of cytomegalovirus exposure and HLA in healthy donors. Study results and caveats: Roughly even sequencing depth across donors was the assumption behind the presence/absence analyses.

Vbeta (60) and Jbeta (13) primers were used in the PCR. TCRdb's table, derived via immunoSEQ multiplex PCR, lists solely in-frame clones and lacks some. The repertoire holds about 120,000 clones, with around three quarters as singletons. As concerns this clone: Antigen unknown.

CDR1 and CDR2 (germline): SGHTA, FQGNSA. CDR3 size: 14 residues. This TCR came from a man in his forties or fifties in good health and CMV-seropositive. This rearrangement joins TRBV7-2 to TRBJ2-5, with 7 bases fitting TRBD1. The closer fit of TRBJ2-7 to the DNA end suggests the J call may be wrong. The sequenced sample was PBMCs. CDR3 in DNA: TGTGCCAGCAGCTTACTCGGGACAGAGTACGAGCAGTACTTC. Encoded protein: CASSLLGTEYEQYF.